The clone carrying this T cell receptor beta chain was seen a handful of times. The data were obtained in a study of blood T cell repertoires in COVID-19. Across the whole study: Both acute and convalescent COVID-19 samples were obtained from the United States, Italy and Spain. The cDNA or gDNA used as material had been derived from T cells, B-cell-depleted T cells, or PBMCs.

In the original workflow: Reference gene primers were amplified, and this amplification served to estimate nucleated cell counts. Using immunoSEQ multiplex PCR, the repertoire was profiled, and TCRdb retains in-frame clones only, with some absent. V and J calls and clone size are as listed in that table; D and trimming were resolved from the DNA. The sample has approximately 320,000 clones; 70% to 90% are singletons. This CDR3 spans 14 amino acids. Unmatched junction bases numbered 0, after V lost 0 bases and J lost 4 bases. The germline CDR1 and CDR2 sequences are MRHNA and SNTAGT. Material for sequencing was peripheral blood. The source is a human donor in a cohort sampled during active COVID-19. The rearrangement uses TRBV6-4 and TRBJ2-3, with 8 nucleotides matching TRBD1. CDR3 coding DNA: TGTGCCAGCAGTGACTCACAGGGGGCAGATACGCAGTATTTT. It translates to CASSDSQGADTQYF.